These T cell receptor beta chains were read from a single sample in a study of blood T cell repertoires in COVID-19. Assay used: immunoSEQ multiplex PCR; TCRdb lists only in-frame clones, some missing. The table records some 150,000 clones, 85% to 90% of them present only once. The sequenced sample was peripheral blood. All receptors derive from a human donor in a cohort sampled during active COVID-19. The CDR3 runs from the conserved cysteine through the conserved F or W. D genes are given only for firm matches. Not every row has a clone size; where given, it reads once, few, many or a size class.

TRBV10-3	TRBD1	.	TRBJ1-1	CAISDPGTGETEAFF	TGTGCCATCAGTGATCCGGGGACAGGGGAGACTGAAGCTTTCTTT
TRBV11-2	.	.	TRBJ2-7	CASSLDRAQGYEQYF	TGTGCCAGCAGCTTAGACCGGGCACAGGGCTACGAGCAGTACTTC
TRBV7-9	.	.	TRBJ1-1	CASSLEITRGITEAFF	TGTGCCAGCAGCTTAGAGATAACCCGGGGGATCACTGAAGCTTTCTTT
TRBV9	TRBD1	.	TRBJ2-7	CASSVEAGGSYEQYF	TGTGCCAGCAGCGTAGAGGCAGGGGGCTCCTACGAGCAGTACTTC
TRBV28	TRBD1	.	TRBJ1-2	CASRTGFPSGGYTF	TGTGCCAGCAGGACAGGGTTCCCTTCGGGTGGCTACACCTTC
TRBV6-6	TRBD2	.	TRBJ2-2	CASSSRLAGTGELFF	TGTGCCAGCAGTTCTAGACTAGCGGGGACCGGGGAGCTGTTTTTT
TRBV2	.	.	TRBJ1-2	CASRDTGNYGYTF	TGTGCCAGCAGAGATACAGGGAACTATGGCTACACCTTC
TRBV7-2	.	.	TRBJ1-2	CASSLGSGYTF	TGTGCCAGCAGCTTGGGGAGCGGGTACACCTTC
TRBV6-5	TRBD2	.	TRBJ2-3	CASSYGLAGGIDTQYF	TGTGCCAGCAGTTACGGCCTAGCGGGGGGCATAGATACGCAGTATTTT
TRBV19	.	.	TRBJ1-5	CASSIPGPPGEQPQHF	TGTGCCAGTAGTATTCCTGGGCCACCAGGTGAGCAGCCCCAGCATTTT
TRBV4-3	TRBD2	.	TRBJ2-1	CASSQDAGRGGNEQFF	TGCGCCAGCAGCCAAGATGCCGGCCGGGGGGGAAATGAGCAGTTCTTC
TRBV19	.	.	TRBJ2-7	CASSALDGGPYEQYF	TGTGCCAGTAGTGCCCTGGACGGAGGCCCCTACGAGCAGTACTTC
TRBV11-2	TRBD2	many	TRBJ2-3	CASSGTSGGPVDTQYF	TGTGCCAGCAGCGGGACTAGCGGGGGGCCTGTAGATACGCAGTATTTT
TRBV19	TRBD1	medium-sized	TRBJ1-1	CASSLMRGTVICTEAFF	TGTGCCAGTAGTCTAATGAGGGGGACAGTTATCTGCACTGAAGCTTTCTTT
TRBV9	.	once	TRBJ1-1	CASSGEGDEAFF	TGTGCCAGCAGCGGCGAGGGGGATGAAGCTTTCTTT
TRBV18	TRBD1	.	TRBJ2-2	CASSPYSQGDTGELFF	TGTGCCAGCTCCCCTTACTCACAGGGGGACACCGGGGAGCTGTTTTTT
TRBV4-3	TRBD1	.	TRBJ2-1	CASSHRGGPDEQFF	TGCGCCAGCAGCCATAGAGGGGGCCCGGATGAGCAGTTCTTC
TRBV28	.	.	TRBJ2-3	CASSTPSVDTQYF	TGTGCCAGCAGCACCCCGTCGGTAGATACGCAGTATTTT
TRBV18	TRBD2	.	TRBJ2-2	CASSKPDGGGTNTGELFF	TGTGCCAGCTCCAAACCAGACGGCGGGGGGACGAACACCGGGGAGCTGTTTTTT
TRBV4-1	.	.	TRBJ2-7	CASSQVSRGYEQYF	TGCGCCAGCAGCCAAGTTAGCAGAGGTTACGAGCAGTACTTC
TRBV18	.	.	TRBJ2-1	CASSPPHSGRYYNEQFF	TGTGCCAGCTCACCACCCCACAGCGGGCGGTACTACAATGAGCAGTTCTTC
TRBV19	.	.	TRBJ2-7	CASSAAAQGYEQYF	TGTGCCAGTAGTGCGGCGGCCCAGGGTTACGAGCAGTACTTC
TRBV3-1/TRBV3-2	TRBD2	once	TRBJ2-1	CASSQISGVYNEQFF	TGTGCCAGCAGCCAAATTAGCGGGGTCTACAATGAGCAGTTCTTC
TRBV2	TRBD2	many	TRBJ2-2	CASSEALRVAGSTGELFF	TGTGCCAGCAGTGAAGCGCTTAGGGTAGCGGGGAGCACCGGGGAGCTGTTTTTT
TRBV30	.	.	TRBJ1-1	CAWRAGRNTEAFF	TGTGCCTGGAGGGCGGGGCGGAACACTGAAGCTTTCTTT
TRBV9	TRBD2	.	TRBJ2-3	CASSVALGLAEIDTQYF	TGTGCCAGCAGCGTAGCGTTGGGACTAGCGGAAATAGATACGCAGTATTTT
TRBV7-3	TRBD1	.	TRBJ1-2	CASSPAGQGYGYTF	TGTGCCAGCAGCCCAGCTGGACAGGGTTATGGCTACACCTTC
TRBV7-2	TRBD2	.	TRBJ2-1	CASSTILAGANEQFF	TGTGCCAGCAGCACAATACTAGCGGGAGCAAATGAGCAGTTCTTC
TRBV19	.	.	TRBJ2-6	CASSRGSHSGANVLTF	TGTGCCAGTAGCAGGGGCTCCCACTCTGGGGCCAACGTCCTGACTTTC
TRBV28	TRBD1	.	TRBJ2-1	CASSLEGAVGWNEQFF	TGTGCCAGCAGTTTAGAGGGGGCGGTAGGGTGGAATGAGCAGTTCTTC
TRBV9	.	.	TRBJ1-5	CASSETGQLNQPQHF	TGTGCCAGCAGTGAGACAGGACAGCTTAATCAGCCCCAGCATTTT
TRBV7-6	TRBD2	.	TRBJ2-2	CASSFSGGGRNTGELFF	TGTGCCAGCAGCTTTTCAGGCGGGGGGCGAAACACCGGGGAGCTGTTTTTT
TRBV1	.	.	TRBJ2-1	CTSSPETGEGIRAYNEQFF	TGCACCAGCAGCCCCGAGACAGGGGAGGGTATACGGGCCTACAATGAGCAGTTCTTC
TRBV5-5	.	.	TRBJ1-1	CASSFSSGIVTEAFF	TGTGCCAGCAGCTTCTCCTCAGGGATCGTGACTGAAGCTTTCTTT
TRBV2	.	.	TRBJ2-6	CASKGVSGANVLTF	TGTGCCAGCAAGGGGGTCTCTGGGGCCAACGTCCTGACTTTC
TRBV3-1/TRBV3-2	TRBD2	few	TRBJ2-3	CASSQGRLAGRTDTQYF	TGTGCCAGCAGCCAGGGTAGACTAGCGGGACGCACAGATACGCAGTATTTT
TRBV19	TRBD2	.	TRBJ2-7	CASSAGLAGDHEQYF	TGTGCCAGTAGTGCTGGACTAGCGGGAGACCACGAGCAGTACTTC
TRBV7-6	.	.	TRBJ2-2	CASSPGMWTGELFF	TGTGCCAGCAGCCCAGGGATGTGGACCGGGGAGCTGTTTTTT
TRBV15	.	.	TRBJ2-1	CATSRDNGLGGMDEQFF	TGTGCCACCAGCAGAGATAATGGACTAGGGGGAATGGATGAGCAGTTCTTC
TRBV29-1	TRBD2	.	TRBJ2-1	CSVGGRAYNEQFF	TGCAGCGTTGGCGGGAGGGCCTACAATGAGCAGTTCTTC
TRBV28	.	.	TRBJ1-2	CASSLGGAAGYTF	TGTGCCAGCAGTTTAGGAGGGGCTGCTGGCTACACCTTC
TRBV7-2	.	.	TRBJ1-2	CASSLDRAVGYTF	TGTGCCAGCAGCTTAGACAGGGCGGTTGGCTACACCTTC